The TCR beta chain described here comes from a study of T cell repertoires in cytomegalovirus infection. Study in general: Based on public TCR beta signatures, there were indications of CMV infection and of a matching HLA type.

TCRdb passed the reads through MiXCR, listing each CDR3 protein once. The sample lists around 900,000 distinct CDR3 sequences; 31% were seen once. CDR1 is SGHDN, CDR2 FVKESK, per germline. V shed 3 bases and J shed 0 bases, with 10 bases lying between them. The length of the CDR3 is 15 residues. Notes on this clonotype: Its antigen remains unknown.

V and J are TRBV14 and TRBJ2-3; D not resolved. Sample: cultured CD8+ T cells from PBMCs, taken from culture after CMV antigen stimulation. This clonotype originated in a human donor in good health (CMV status not recorded). Some clones in this sample may be carry-over from other donors' samples. The CDR3 loop is CASSQFTTSTDTQYF. CDR3 bases: TGTGCCAGCAGCCAGTTCACAACTAGCACAGATACGCAGTATTTT.